This TCR beta chain was sequenced in a study of cytomegalovirus exposure and HLA in healthy donors. Study-wide findings and caveats: As was reported, the HLA-A and HLA-B alleles of most subjects were accurately predicted from TCR beta sequences.

Deletions cut 8 bases from V and 0 bases from J, with 11 bases between. Germline V gene sequence: CDR1 MDHEN, CDR2 SYDVKM. The CDR3 has 15 amino acids. 13 Jbeta primers and 60 Vbeta primers were used for the PCR. Profiling relied on immunoSEQ multiplex PCR, and the TCRdb table lists in-frame clones only, not all of them. The profile covers roughly 140,000 clones, with 76% appearing a single time and 1.5% to 2% taken by the ten largest. A note on this clone: The antigen is unknown.

The sample taken for sequencing was PBMCs. The TCR was taken from a woman in her thirties or forties in good health and CMV-seronegative. The V gene is TRBV28, the J gene TRBJ2-6; D ambiguous. CDR3 sequence reads: CASLGHHSGANVLTF. The CDR3 nucleotides read TGTGCCAGCCTAGGTCATCACTCTGGGGCCAACGTCCTGACTTTC.